This entry lists 18 T cell receptor beta chains sequenced from one sample in a study of cytomegalovirus exposure and HLA in healthy donors. With 60 Vbeta and 13 Jbeta primers, the PCR was carried out. Here immunoSEQ multiplex PCR was the method, and the copy in TCRdb shows in-frame clones only, minus some. The repertoire consists of under 150,000 clones, with over 70% occurring once and the leading ten covering around 2%. Sequencing input: PBMCs. These receptors originate from a woman between 35 and 50 years old in good health and CMV-seronegative.

The chain combines TRBV4-1 with TRBJ2-4; D is possibly TRBD1 (6 bases). The germline V and J ends were trimmed by 0 bases and 6 bases, with 12 bases remaining between them. The CDR3 is 15 residues long. CDR1 is MGHRA, CDR2 YSYEKL, per germline. The CDR3 coding sequence is TGCGCCAGCAGCCAAGATCAAGGACAGCCAAACATTCAGTACTTC. Translating gives CASSQDQGQPNIQYF.

There are a few counts of this clone. The rearrangement uses TRBV13 and TRBJ1-4, with D possibly TRBD1 on 5 matching bases. This CDR3 is 17 amino acids long. V was clipped by 5 bases and J by 0 bases, with 16 bases between them. Germline V lookup: CDR1 PRHDT, CDR2 FYEKMQ (reference sequence). The CDR3 DNA reads TGTGCCAGCAGCCCCGGGGGGGAGGAAGCAACTAATGAAAAACTGTTTTTT. It specifies CASSPGGEEATNEKLFF.

This clone was detected only once. The chain couples TRBV6-6 to TRBJ2-4, with a tentative D call TRBD2 (5 bases). The CDR3 extends over 14 amino acids. V was clipped by 7 bases and J by 1 base, with 11 bases between them. CDR1 and CDR2 (germline): MNHNY, SVGAGI (reference sequence). The CDR3 loop is CASTSPGAKNIQYF. The CDR3 DNA is TGTGCCAGCACCTCCCCGGGGGCCAAAAACATTCAGTACTTC.

DNA of the CDR3: TGTGCCAGCAGCTTAAAGGACAGACCCACCGGGGAGCTGTTTTTT. Protein product: CASSLKDRPTGELFF. The chain is built from TRBV7-6 and TRBJ2-2; weak D call: TRBD1 (6 bases). The CDR3 has 15 amino acids. V dropped 2 bases and J dropped 4 bases, with 11 bases sitting between them. Looked up from germline, CDR1 is SGHVS and CDR2 is FNYEAQ. The full variable domain, completed using reference TRBV7-6 and TRBJ2-2, is GAGVSQSPRYKVTKRGQDVALRCDPISGHVSLYWYRQALGQGPEFLTYFNYEAQQDKSGLPNDRFSAERPEGSISTLTIQRTEQRDSAMYRCASSLKDRPTGELFFGEGSRLTVL.

This rearrangement joins TRBV5-1 to TRBJ1-1; no firm D call. V was shortened by 0 bases and J by 1 base, with 7 bases between the two germline ends. The CDR3 has 14 residues. Germline V gives CDR1 SGHRS, CDR2 YFSETQ. CDR3 nucleotide sequence: TGCGCCAGCAGCTTGGCTGCGGCGAACACTGAAGCTTTCTTT. Encoded protein: CASSLAAANTEAFF.

Notes on this clone: This same CDR3 is encoded by further DNA sequences in the sample. The V call is TRBV7-2, the J call TRBJ2-7, with 14 bases identical to TRBD2. Germline trimming cut 3 bases from V and 5 bases from J; bases unmatched to any gene: 0. CDR1 is SGHTA, CDR2 FQGNSA, per germline. The CDR3 is 14 residues long. The CDR3 sequence is CASSLGLAGDEQYF. In DNA, the CDR3 is TGTGCCAGCAGCTTGGGACTAGCGGGGGACGAGCAGTACTTC.

Within the sample, this clone is medium-sized (0.01 to 0.1%). This chain connects TRBV19 to TRBJ1-1; D is unresolved. V lost 2 bases and J 5 bases, leaving 12 bases between the germline ends. The CDR3 length is 14 residues. Germline CDR1 and CDR2: LNHDA and SQIVND (reference sequence). CDR3 in amino acids: CASSILGEGTEAFF. As DNA, the CDR3 is TGTGCCAGTAGTATACTCGGGGAAGGAACTGAAGCTTTCTTT.

This clone was counted only a few times. The CDR3 here is CASIRSGQGAGTQYF. In DNA, the CDR3 is TGTGCCAGCATCAGATCGGGACAGGGGGCTGGTACGCAGTATTTT. The chain couples TRBV7-6 to TRBJ2-3, with TRBD1 matching over 12 bases. The germline V gene has CDR1 SGHVS and CDR2 FNYEAQ. The CDR3 covers 15 residues. The V gene end was trimmed by 7 bases and the J gene end by 8 bases; junction bases not matched to a gene: 10.

The chain employs TRBV9 and TRBJ1-1, with 7 bases aligning to TRBD1. The J segment lost 0 bases and the V segment lost 3 bases, leaving 5 bases of the junction unmatched. This CDR3 is built from 15 residues. The V gene's germline CDR1 is SGDLS and CDR2 YYNGEE. The CDR3 DNA reads as TGTGCCAGCAGCGAGCTGGGACAGATGAACACTGAAGCTTTCTTT. It codes for CASSELGQMNTEAFF.

This chain connects TRBV27 to TRBJ2-7; the D gene is possibly TRBD1 (6 bases). The CDR3 runs 12 residues. Deletions cut 8 bases from V and 9 bases from J, with 17 bases between. Germline values: CDR1 MNHEY, CDR2 SMNVEV (reference sequence). CDR3 amino acids: CASGFTGTVQYF. CDR3 DNA: TGTGCCAGCGGATTTACAGGGACGGTGCAGTACTTC.

This clone was counted only a few times. The chain couples TRBV9 to TRBJ2-4; TRBD1 matches at 8 bases. J gave up 3 bases and V 2 bases, and 7 bases lay outside the gene matches. Germline V gives CDR1 SGDLS, CDR2 YYNGEE. The CDR3 sequence is 16 residues long. CDR3 sequence reads: CASSVTDRAGKNIQYF. The CDR3 DNA is TGTGCCAGCAGCGTTACGGACAGGGCGGGCAAAAACATTCAGTACTTC.

The chain carries TRBV29-1 and TRBJ1-1, with TRBD1 identical over 8 bases. The V gene end was trimmed by 4 bases and the J gene end by 1 base; junction bases not matched to a gene: 2. The CDR3 has 13 residues. Germline CDR1 and CDR2: SQVTM and ANQGSEA. CDR3 sequence reads: CSVAQGANTEAFF. The CDR3 DNA sequence: TGCAGCGTTGCGCAGGGGGCGAACACTGAAGCTTTCTTT.

This clone showed up just once. The chain employs TRBV5-6 and TRBJ1-5; D uncertain. CDR1 SGHDT and CDR2 YYEEEE come from the germline V gene. Trimming took off 4 bases at V and 2 bases at J, with 16 bases between the two ends. The CDR3 consists of 16 residues. The CDR3 region has the DNA TGTGCCAGCAGCGGTGGAGGTCTGATGGGCAATCAGCCCCAGCATTTT. Amino acids: CASSGGGLMGNQPQHF.

V gene TRBV30 combines with J gene TRBJ1-3; TRBD1 is a possible D gene (6 bases). The CDR3 extends over 15 amino acids. In germline, CDR1 is GTSNPN, CDR2 SVGIG (reference sequence). The V end was cut by 3 bases, the J end by 0 bases, with 12 bases between. The CDR3 spells CAWRDRLLSGNTIYF. In nucleotides, the CDR3 is TGTGCCTGGAGGGACAGACTCCTCTCTGGAAACACCATATATTTT.

The chain has TRBV2 and TRBJ1-2, with 11 positions matching TRBD1. The CDR3 totals 13 residues. V trimming: 6 bases; J trimming: 6 bases; junction bases outside the gene matches: 3. CDR1 and CDR2 from the germline V gene are SNHLY and FYNNEI. The CDR3 DNA reads TGTGCCAGCAGCGGGACAGGGGGAGATGGCTACACCTTC. Translating it yields CASSGTGGDGYTF.

This clone showed up just a few times. The gene calls are TRBV7-9 and TRBJ1-4; 8 bases map to TRBD1. The CDR3 has 14 residues. The V and J ends lost 5 bases and 10 bases, in that order; junction bases with no gene match: 9. The germline CDR1 and CDR2 sequences are SEHNR and FQNEAQ (reference sequence). The chain's CDR3 is CASSPGTGGPKLFF. For the CDR3, the DNA is TGTGCCAGCAGCCCCGGGACAGGCGGGCCAAAACTGTTTTTT.

J is TRBJ2-5 and V is TRBV5-1; a possible D gene is TRBD2 (5 bases). CDR1 is SGHRS, CDR2 YFSETQ, per germline. V shed 0 bases and J shed 1 base, with 16 bases lying between them. The CDR3 contains 17 residues. DNA of the CDR3: TGCGCCAGCAGCTTGGCCGCTTCTAGCCCCACCCAAGAGACCCAGTACTTC. Its translation: CASSLAASSPTQETQYF.

The chain carries TRBV7-9 and TRBJ1-3; 7 bases align to TRBD1. J lost 5 bases, V lost 2 bases, and 9 bases had no gene match. CDR3 length: 16 residues. CDR1 and CDR2 (germline): SEHNR, FQNEAQ (reference sequence). Here the CDR3 reads CASSLSGTVGRNTIYF. In DNA, the CDR3 is TGTGCCAGCAGCTTAAGTGGGACAGTCGGTAGAAACACCATATATTTT.